This TCR beta chain was captured in a study of blood T cell repertoires in COVID-19. Categorization into cohorts depended on clinical history that participants reported. Germline loops: CDR1 LGHDT, CDR2 YNNKEL (reference sequence). This CDR3 has 12 amino acids. Per the authors' pipeline: How many nucleated cells were present was estimated from reference gene primer amplification. Clones were read by immunoSEQ multiplex PCR, and TCRdb kept only the in-frame ones, dropping some. The DNA gave D and trimming, while V, J and clone size come from that table. Altogether about 170,000 clones are present, roughly 87% being singletons, with the ten largest covering around 1.2%. Of note for this clone: One end of the junction fails to match germline, which may point to a read error.

Sequencing was performed on PBMCs or T cells enriched from blood (not recorded which). This chain connects TRBV3-1 (or the pseudogene TRBV3-2) to TRBJ2-3, with TRBD2 as a possible D gene (5 bases). The TCR originated in a human donor with acute COVID-19. The donor label of this sample is uncertain. CDR3 coding DNA: TGTGCCAGCAGCCAAGAGGACGGGAAAAGGGATTTT. This gives the protein CASSQEDGKRDF.